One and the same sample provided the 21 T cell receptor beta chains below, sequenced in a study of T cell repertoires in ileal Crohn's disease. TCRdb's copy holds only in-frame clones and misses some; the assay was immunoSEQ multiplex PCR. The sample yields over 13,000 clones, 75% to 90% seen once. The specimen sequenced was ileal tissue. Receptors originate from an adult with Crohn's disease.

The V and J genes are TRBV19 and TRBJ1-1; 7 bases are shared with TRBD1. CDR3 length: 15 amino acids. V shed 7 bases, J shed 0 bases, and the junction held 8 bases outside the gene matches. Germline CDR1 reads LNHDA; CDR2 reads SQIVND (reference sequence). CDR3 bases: TGTGCCAGTAAAACCTTGGGACAGATGAACACTGAAGCTTTCTTT. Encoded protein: CASKTLGQMNTEAFF.

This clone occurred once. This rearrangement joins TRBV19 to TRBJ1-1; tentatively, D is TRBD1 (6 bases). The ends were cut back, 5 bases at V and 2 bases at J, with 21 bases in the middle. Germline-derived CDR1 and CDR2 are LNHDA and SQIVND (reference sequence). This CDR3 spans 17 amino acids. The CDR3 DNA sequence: TGTGCCAGTAGTCCCTTCACCTCGACAGGAAGCAACACTGAAGCTTTCTTT. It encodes CASSPFTSTGSNTEAFF.

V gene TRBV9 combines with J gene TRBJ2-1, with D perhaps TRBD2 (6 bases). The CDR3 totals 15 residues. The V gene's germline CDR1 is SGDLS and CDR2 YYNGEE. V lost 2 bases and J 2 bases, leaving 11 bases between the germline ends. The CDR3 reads CASSVGKRAYNEQFF. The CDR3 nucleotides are TGTGCCAGCAGCGTTGGGAAGCGGGCCTACAATGAGCAGTTCTTC.

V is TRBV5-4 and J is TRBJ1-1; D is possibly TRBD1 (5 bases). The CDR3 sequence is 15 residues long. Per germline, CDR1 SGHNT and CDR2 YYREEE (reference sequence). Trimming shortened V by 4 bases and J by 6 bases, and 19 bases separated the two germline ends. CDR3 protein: CASSPKAGGVSEAFF. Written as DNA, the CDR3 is TGTGCCAGCAGCCCGAAGGCGGGGGGTGTCTCTGAAGCTTTCTTT.

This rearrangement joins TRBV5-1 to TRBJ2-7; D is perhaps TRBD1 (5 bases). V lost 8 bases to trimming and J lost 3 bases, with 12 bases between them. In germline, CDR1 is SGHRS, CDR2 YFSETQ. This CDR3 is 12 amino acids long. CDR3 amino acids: CARQVDHYEQYF. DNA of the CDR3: TGCGCCAGACAGGTGGACCACTACGAGCAGTACTTC.

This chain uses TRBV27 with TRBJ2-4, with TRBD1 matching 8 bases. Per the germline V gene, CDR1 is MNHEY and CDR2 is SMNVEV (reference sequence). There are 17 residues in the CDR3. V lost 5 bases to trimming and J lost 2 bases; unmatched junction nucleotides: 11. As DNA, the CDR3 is TGTGCCAGCAGTCTCATCCCAGGGGGCGACCCCAAAAACATTCAGTACTTC. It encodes CASSLIPGGDPKNIQYF.

In nucleotides, the CDR3 is TGTGCCTGGAGTGGTTGGAGACCCGGCCGGGACGAGCAGTACTTC. It specifies CAWSGWRPGRDEQYF. The V gene is TRBV30, the J gene TRBJ2-7; no definite D call. Between the trimmed V and J ends, which lost 1 base and 5 bases, there was a span of 18 bases. Germline CDR1 GTSNPN, CDR2 SVGIG (reference sequence). The CDR3 spans 15 residues.

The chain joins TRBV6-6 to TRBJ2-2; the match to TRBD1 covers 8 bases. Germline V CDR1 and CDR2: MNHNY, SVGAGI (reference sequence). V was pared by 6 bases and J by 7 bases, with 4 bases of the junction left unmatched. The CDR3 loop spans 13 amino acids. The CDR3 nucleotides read TGTGCCAGCAGGCCCAGGGGGCACGGGGAGCTGTTTTTT. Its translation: CASRPRGHGELFF.

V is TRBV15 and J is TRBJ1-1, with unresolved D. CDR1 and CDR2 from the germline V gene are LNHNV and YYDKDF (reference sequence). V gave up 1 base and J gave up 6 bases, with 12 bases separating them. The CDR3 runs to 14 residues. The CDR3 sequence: CATSRASTSAEAFF. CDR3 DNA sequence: TGTGCCACCAGCAGAGCCTCGACATCGGCTGAAGCTTTCTTT. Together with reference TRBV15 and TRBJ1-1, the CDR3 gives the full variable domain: DAMVIQNPRYQVTQFGKPVTLSCSQTLNHNVMYWYQQKSSQAPKLLFHYYDKDFNNEADTPDNFQSRRPNTSFCFLDIRSPGLGDTAMYLCATSRASTSAEAFFGQGTRLTVV.

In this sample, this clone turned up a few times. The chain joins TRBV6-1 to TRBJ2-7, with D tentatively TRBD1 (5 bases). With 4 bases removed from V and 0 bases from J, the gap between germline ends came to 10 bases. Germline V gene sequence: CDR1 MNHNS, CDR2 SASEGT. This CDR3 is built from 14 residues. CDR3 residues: CASSVPTDSYEQYF. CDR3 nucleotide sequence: TGTGCCAGCAGTGTACCGACAGACTCCTACGAGCAGTACTTC.

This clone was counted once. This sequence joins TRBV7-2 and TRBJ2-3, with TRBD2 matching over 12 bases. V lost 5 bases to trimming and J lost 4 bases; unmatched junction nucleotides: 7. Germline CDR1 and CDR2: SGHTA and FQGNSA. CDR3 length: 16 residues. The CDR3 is CASSPTSGSLSDTQYF. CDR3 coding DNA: TGTGCCAGCAGCCCGACTAGCGGGAGCCTGTCAGATACGCAGTATTTT.

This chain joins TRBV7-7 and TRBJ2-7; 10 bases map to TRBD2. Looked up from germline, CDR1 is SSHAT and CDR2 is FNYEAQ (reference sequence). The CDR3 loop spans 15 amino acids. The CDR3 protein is CTRRGLAGGTYEQYV. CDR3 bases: TGTACTAGACGGGGGTTAGCGGGAGGTACCTACGAGCAGTACGTC.

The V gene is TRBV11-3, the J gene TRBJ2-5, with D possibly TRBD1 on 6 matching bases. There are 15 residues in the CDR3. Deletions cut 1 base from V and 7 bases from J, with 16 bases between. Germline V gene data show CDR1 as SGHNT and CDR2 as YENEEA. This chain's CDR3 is CASSLVPGVPRTQYF. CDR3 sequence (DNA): TGTGCCAGCAGCTTAGTCCCAGGGGTACCACGGACCCAGTACTTC.

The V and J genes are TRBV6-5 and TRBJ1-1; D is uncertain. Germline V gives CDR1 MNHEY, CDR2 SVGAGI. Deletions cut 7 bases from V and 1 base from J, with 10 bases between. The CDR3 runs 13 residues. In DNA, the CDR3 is TGTGCCAGCAAACAGTTACAGAACACTGAAGCTTTCTTT. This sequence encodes CASKQLQNTEAFF.

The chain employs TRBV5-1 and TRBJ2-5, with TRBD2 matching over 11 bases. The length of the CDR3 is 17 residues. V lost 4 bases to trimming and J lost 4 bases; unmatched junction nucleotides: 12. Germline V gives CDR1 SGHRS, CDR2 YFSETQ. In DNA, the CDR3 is TGCGCCAGCAGCCCACAATTGACTAGCGGGATGGGAGAGACCCAGTACTTC. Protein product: CASSPQLTSGMGETQYF. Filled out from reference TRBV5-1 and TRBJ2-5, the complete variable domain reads KAGVTQTPRYLIKTRGQQVTLSCSPISGHRSVSWYQQTPGQGLQFLFEYFSETQRNKGNFPGRFSGRQFSNSRSEMNVSTLELGDSALYLCASSPQLTSGMGETQYFGPGTRLLVL.

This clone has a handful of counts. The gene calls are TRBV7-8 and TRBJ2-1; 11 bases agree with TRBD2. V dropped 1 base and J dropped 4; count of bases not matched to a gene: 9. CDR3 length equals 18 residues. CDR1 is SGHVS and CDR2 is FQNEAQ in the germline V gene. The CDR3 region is CASSLDLAGLAVYNEQFF. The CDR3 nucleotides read TGTGCCAGCAGCTTAGATCTTGCGGGACTAGCGGTATACAATGAGCAGTTCTTC.

CDR3 residues: CASSQGGTGTREQYV. The CDR3 DNA follows: TGTGCCAGCAGCCAAGGGGGTACAGGTACCAGGGAGCAGTACGTC. The chain employs TRBV6-5 and TRBJ2-7; possible D gene TRBD1, 6 bases. Germline V gene lookup returns CDR1 MNHEY and CDR2 SVGAGI. Trimming removed 6 bases at V and 7 bases at J, with 22 bases between. This CDR3 has 15 residues.

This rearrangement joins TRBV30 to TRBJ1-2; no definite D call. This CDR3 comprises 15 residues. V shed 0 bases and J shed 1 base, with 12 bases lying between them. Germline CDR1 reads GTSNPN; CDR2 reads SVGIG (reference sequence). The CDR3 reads CAWSVPNSFNYGYTF. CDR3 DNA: TGTGCCTGGAGTGTACCAAACAGTTTTAACTATGGCTACACCTTC.

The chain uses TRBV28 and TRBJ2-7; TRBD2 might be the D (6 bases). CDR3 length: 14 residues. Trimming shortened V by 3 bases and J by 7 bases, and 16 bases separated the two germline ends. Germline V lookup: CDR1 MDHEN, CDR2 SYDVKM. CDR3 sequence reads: CASSFRSGSGEQYV. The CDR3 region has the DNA TGTGCCAGCAGTTTTCGGAGCGGGTCGGGGGAGCAGTACGTC.

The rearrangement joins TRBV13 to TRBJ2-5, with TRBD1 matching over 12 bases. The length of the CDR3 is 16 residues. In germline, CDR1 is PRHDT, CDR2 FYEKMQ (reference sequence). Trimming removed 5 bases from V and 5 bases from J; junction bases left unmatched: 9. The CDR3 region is CASSASGQGAVETQYF. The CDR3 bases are TGTGCCAGCAGCGCATCGGGACAGGGGGCGGTGGAGACCCAGTACTTC. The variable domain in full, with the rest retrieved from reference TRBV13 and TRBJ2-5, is AAGVIQSPRHLIKEKRETATLKCYPIPRHDTVYWYQQGPGQDPQFLISFYEKMQSDKGSIPDRFSAQQFSDYHSELNMSSLELGDSALYFCASSASGQGAVETQYFGPGTRLLVL.

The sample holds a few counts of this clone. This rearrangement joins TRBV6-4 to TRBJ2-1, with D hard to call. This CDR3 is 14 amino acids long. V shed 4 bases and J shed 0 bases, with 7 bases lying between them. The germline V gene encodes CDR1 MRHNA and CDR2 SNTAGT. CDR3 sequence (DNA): TGTGCCAGCAGTGCTACGAGCTCCTACAATGAGCAGTTCTTC. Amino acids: CASSATSSYNEQFF.